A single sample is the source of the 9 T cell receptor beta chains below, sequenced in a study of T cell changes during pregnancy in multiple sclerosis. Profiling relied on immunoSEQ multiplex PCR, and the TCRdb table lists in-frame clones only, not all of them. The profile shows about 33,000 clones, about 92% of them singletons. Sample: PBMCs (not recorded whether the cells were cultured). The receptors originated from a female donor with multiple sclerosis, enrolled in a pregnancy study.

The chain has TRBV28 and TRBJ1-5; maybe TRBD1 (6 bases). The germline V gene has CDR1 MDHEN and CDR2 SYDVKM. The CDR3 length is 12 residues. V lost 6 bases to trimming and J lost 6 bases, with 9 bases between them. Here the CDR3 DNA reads TGTGCCAGCAGACAGGGAGGTCAGCCCCAGCATTTT. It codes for CASRQGGQPQHF.

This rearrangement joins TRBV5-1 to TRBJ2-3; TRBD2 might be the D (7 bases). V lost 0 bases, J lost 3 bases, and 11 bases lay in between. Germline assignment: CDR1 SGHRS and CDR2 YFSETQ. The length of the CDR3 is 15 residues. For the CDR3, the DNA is TGCGCCAGCAGCTTGGTCGAGGGGGGGACAGATACGCAGTATTTT. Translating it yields CASSLVEGGTDTQYF.

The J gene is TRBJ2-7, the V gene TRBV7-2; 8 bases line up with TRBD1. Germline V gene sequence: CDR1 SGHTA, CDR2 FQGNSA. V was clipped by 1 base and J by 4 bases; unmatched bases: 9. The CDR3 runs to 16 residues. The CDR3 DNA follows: TGTGCCAGCAGCTTAGAAGCCCAGGGGGCGTATTACGAGCAGTACTTC. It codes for CASSLEAQGAYYEQYF.

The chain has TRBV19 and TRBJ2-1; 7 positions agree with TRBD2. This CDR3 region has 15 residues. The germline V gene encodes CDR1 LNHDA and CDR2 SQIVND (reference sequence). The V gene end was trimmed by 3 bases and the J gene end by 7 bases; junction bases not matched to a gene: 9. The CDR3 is CASSIGLAEENEQFF. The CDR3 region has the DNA TGTGCCAGTAGTATCGGCCTAGCGGAGGAGAATGAGCAGTTCTTC.

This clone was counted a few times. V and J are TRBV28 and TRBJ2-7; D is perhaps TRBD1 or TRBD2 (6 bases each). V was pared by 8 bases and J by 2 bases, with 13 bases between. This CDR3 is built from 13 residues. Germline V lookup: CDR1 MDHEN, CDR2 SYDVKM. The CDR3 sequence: CASRGGGTYEQYF. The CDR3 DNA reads TGTGCCAGCCGAGGGGGAGGCACCTACGAGCAGTACTTC.

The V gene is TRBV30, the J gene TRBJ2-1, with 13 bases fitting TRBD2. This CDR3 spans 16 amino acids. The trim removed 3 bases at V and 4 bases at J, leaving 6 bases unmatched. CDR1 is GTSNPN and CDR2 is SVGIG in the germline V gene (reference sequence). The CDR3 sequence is CAWSRRGLAGYNEQFF. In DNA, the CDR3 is TGTGCCTGGAGCCGCCGGGGACTAGCGGGGTACAATGAGCAGTTCTTC.

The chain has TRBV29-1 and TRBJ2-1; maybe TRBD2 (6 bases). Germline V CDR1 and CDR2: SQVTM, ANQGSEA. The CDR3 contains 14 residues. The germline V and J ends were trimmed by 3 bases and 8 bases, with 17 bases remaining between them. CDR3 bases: TGCAGCGTTGATATCTTCGGGGAGGAGTATGAGCAGTTCTTC. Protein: CSVDIFGEEYEQFF.

The CDR3 DNA reads as TGTGCCAGCAGACGTGACAGGGACGCAGATACGCAGTATTTT. Protein product: CASRRDRDADTQYF. This chain connects TRBV7-2 to TRBJ2-3; TRBD1 agrees at 7 bases. In germline, CDR1 is SGHTA, CDR2 FQGNSA. Trimming took 6 bases from V and 4 from J; bases not matched to a gene: 7. CDR3 length: 14 amino acids.

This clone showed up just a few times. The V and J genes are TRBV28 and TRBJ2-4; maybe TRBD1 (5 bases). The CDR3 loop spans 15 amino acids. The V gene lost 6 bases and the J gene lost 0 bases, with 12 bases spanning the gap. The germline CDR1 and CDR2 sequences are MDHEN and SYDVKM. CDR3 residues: CASSPQGIAKNIQYF. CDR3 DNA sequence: TGTGCCAGCAGCCCGCAGGGCATAGCCAAAAACATTCAGTACTTC.